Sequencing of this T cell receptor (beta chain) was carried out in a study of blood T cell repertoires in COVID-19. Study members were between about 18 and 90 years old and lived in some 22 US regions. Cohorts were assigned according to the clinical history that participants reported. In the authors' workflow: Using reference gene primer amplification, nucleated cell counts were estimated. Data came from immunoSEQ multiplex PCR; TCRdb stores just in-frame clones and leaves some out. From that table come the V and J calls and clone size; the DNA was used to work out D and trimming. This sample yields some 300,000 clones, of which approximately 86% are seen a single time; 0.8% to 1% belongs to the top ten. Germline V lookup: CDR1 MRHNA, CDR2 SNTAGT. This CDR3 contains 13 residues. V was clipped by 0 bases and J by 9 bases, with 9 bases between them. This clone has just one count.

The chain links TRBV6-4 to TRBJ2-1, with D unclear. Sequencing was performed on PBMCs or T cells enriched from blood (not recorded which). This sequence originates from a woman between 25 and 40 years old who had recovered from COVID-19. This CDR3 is CASSDSSSSEQFF. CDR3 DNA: TGTGCCAGCAGTGACTCTAGTTCGAGTGAGCAGTTCTTC.